This TCR beta chain came from a study of T cell responses to AZD1222 COVID-19 vaccine. Study conclusions and caveats: As reported, nearly half of all spike-specific TCRs target variant regions that are unmutated.

TCRdb's table, derived via immunoSEQ multiplex PCR, lists solely in-frame clones and lacks some. In the table there are 75,000 to 95,000 clones, approximately 91% of which are singletons. V dropped 0 bases and J dropped 7 bases, with 13 bases sitting between them. Germline assignment: CDR1 SGHRS and CDR2 YFSETQ. This CDR3 is 14 amino acids long. As to this clone: Its specificity is not known.

This clonotype was obtained from an adult in good health. This chain links TRBV5-1 with TRBJ1-2; D is ambiguous. The source was peripheral blood, collected on day 0 of AZD1222 vaccination. The CDR3 spells CASSLEAEWSGYTF. The CDR3 coding sequence is TGCGCCAGCAGCTTGGAGGCAGAATGGAGTGGCTACACCTTC.